Each of the 27 T cell receptor beta chains below was sequenced from the same sample in a study of cytomegalovirus exposure and HLA in healthy donors. The protocol was immunoSEQ multiplex PCR, while the TCRdb copy is restricted to in-frame clones and leaves out a portion. Of about 220,000 clones listed, under 95% are singletons. The specimen was PBMCs. These receptors all come from a woman between 18 and 29 years old in good health and CMV-seronegative.

V and J are TRBV18 and TRBJ1-2; 7 bases are a match to TRBD1. The trim removed 6 bases at V and 0 bases at J, leaving 10 bases unmatched. Germline V gives CDR1 KGHSH, CDR2 LQKENI. This CDR3 comprises 16 residues. The CDR3 loop reads CASSPEGQRANYGYTF. As DNA, the CDR3 is TGTGCCAGCTCGCCCGAGGGACAGAGAGCTAACTATGGCTACACCTTC.

The rearrangement joins TRBV7-8 to TRBJ2-2; D is unresolved. The ends were cut back, 0 bases at V and 7 bases at J, with 6 bases in the middle. The CDR3 sequence is 13 residues long. Germline CDR1 and CDR2: SGHVS and FQNEAQ. CDR3 loop: CASSLAPVGELFF. The DNA for the CDR3 is TGTGCCAGCAGCTTAGCGCCGGTCGGGGAGCTGTTTTTT.

This clone showed up just once. The rearrangement uses TRBV15 and TRBJ2-7, with D tentatively TRBD2 (5 bases). Germline CDR1 and CDR2: LNHNV and YYDKDF (reference sequence). The CDR3 sequence is 16 residues long. V lost 4 bases to trimming and J lost 5 bases, with 21 bases between them. The CDR3 here is CATSKPRGPGFDEQYF. The CDR3, as DNA: TGTGCCACCAGCAAACCCCGCGGGCCGGGGTTTGACGAGCAGTACTTC.

The chain employs TRBV18 and TRBJ1-5; 10 bases map to TRBD1. J lost 2 bases, V lost 0 bases, and 10 bases had no gene match. The V gene's germline CDR1 is KGHSH and CDR2 LQKENI. There are 19 residues in the CDR3. CDR3 nucleotide sequence: TGTGCCAGCTCACCACCCCCGGGACAGGGGTCGAGGGGCAATCAGCCCCAGCATTTT. Its protein product is CASSPPPGQGSRGNQPQHF.

The chain has TRBV13 and TRBJ1-1; the match to TRBD1 covers 8 bases. Unmatched junction bases numbered 11, after V lost 5 bases and J lost 0 bases. Looked up from germline, CDR1 is PRHDT and CDR2 is FYEKMQ (reference sequence). CDR3 size: 17 residues. This CDR3 is CASSGPQGVFMNTEAFF. CDR3 DNA sequence: TGTGCCAGCAGCGGACCACAGGGGGTCTTCATGAACACTGAAGCTTTCTTT.

CDR3 DNA sequence: TGTGCCAGCAGAAAGGACAGATTAGCCAAAAACATTCAGTACTTC. Residues: CASRKDRLAKNIQYF. This chain links TRBV6-8 with TRBJ2-4; TRBD1 might be the D (6 bases). CDR3 size: 15 residues. V was clipped by 6 bases and J by 0 bases, with 12 bases between them. Germline V gene data show CDR1 as MNHGY and CDR2 as SAAAGT.

The V call is TRBV6-1, the J call TRBJ2-2; 7 nucleotides align to TRBD1. CDR1 MNHNS and CDR2 SASEGT come from the germline V gene. The V and J ends lost 3 bases and 1 base, in that order; junction bases with no gene match: 8. The CDR3 length is 17 residues. This chain's CDR3 is CASSDLDRVGNTGELFF. The CDR3 nucleotides are TGTGCCAGCAGTGATTTAGACAGGGTGGGGAACACCGGGGAGCTGTTTTTT.

The genes are TRBV6-1 and TRBJ1-2; D perhaps matches TRBD1 (5 bases). CDR1 is MNHNS and CDR2 is SASEGT in the germline V gene. The CDR3 contains 14 residues. The germline V and J ends were trimmed by 2 bases and 3 bases, with 10 bases remaining between them. CDR3 protein: CASSERTGYYGYTF. Here the CDR3 DNA reads TGTGCCAGCAGTGAACGTACAGGCTACTATGGCTACACCTTC.

The V gene is TRBV6-1, the J gene TRBJ1-3, with unresolved D. The germline CDR1 and CDR2 sequences are MNHNS and SASEGT. The CDR3 is 15 amino acids. The ends were cut back, 6 bases at V and 1 base at J, with 13 bases in the middle. Here the CDR3 DNA reads TGTGCCAGCAGAACAGAGGAGGGATCTGGAAACACCATATATTTT. Its translation is CASRTEEGSGNTIYF.

This clone was recorded a few times. CDR3 region: CASQRQGAETQYF. In nucleotides, the CDR3 is TGTGCCAGCCAGAGACAGGGAGCGGAGACCCAGTACTTC. V is TRBV27 and J is TRBJ2-5; 7 positions agree with TRBD1. This CDR3 has 13 residues. The germline V gene has CDR1 MNHEY and CDR2 SMNVEV (reference sequence). V trimming: 8 bases; J trimming: 5 bases; junction bases outside the gene matches: 8.

The rearrangement links TRBV5-6 to TRBJ1-6; 7 bases are a match to TRBD1. Germline lookup yields CDR1 SGHDT and CDR2 YYEEEE. CDR3 length: 16 amino acids. V gave up 1 base and J gave up 5 bases; unmatched junction bases: 6. CDR3: CASSLRTGLNNSPLHF. CDR3 sequence (DNA): TGTGCCAGCAGCTTGCGGACAGGTTTGAATAATTCACCCCTCCACTTT.

The chain carries TRBV27 and TRBJ1-2; 7 bases are a match to TRBD1. The V gene end was trimmed by 5 bases and the J gene end by 4 bases; junction bases not matched to a gene: 7. The CDR3 totals 14 residues. CDR1 and CDR2 from the germline V gene are MNHEY and SMNVEV (reference sequence). The CDR3 DNA reads as TGTGCCAGCAGTCCCAGGGGGAAACTCTATGGCTACACCTTC. Its translation: CASSPRGKLYGYTF.

The chain carries TRBV15 and TRBJ2-1; D is unclear. CDR1 is LNHNV and CDR2 is YYDKDF in the germline V gene (reference sequence). V was pared by 1 base and J by 4 bases, with 2 bases between. This CDR3 spans 12 amino acids. CDR3 loop: CATSRAYNEQFF. The DNA of the CDR3 is TGTGCCACCAGCAGAGCATACAATGAGCAGTTCTTC.

The rearrangement joins TRBV7-9 to TRBJ1-4, with TRBD1 as a possible D gene (5 bases). V was clipped by 5 bases and J by 8 bases, with 18 bases between them. This CDR3 is 15 amino acids long. Germline V gene data show CDR1 as SEHNR and CDR2 as FQNEAQ (reference sequence). Here the CDR3 DNA reads TGTGCCAGCAGCGTCAGGATGGGGGGAGGAGAAAAACTGTTTTTT. Protein product: CASSVRMGGGEKLFF.

This chain joins TRBV4-1 and TRBJ2-7, with D tentatively TRBD2 (5 bases). CDR3 size: 14 residues. CDR1 MGHRA and CDR2 YSYEKL come from the germline V gene. V lost 4 bases and J lost 1, with 11 bases in between. CDR3: CASSPLRVSYEQYF. The CDR3 region has the DNA TGCGCCAGCAGCCCATTGAGGGTATCCTACGAGCAGTACTTC.

The rearrangement links TRBV5-6 to TRBJ1-4; 11 bases match TRBD1. Per germline, CDR1 SGHDT and CDR2 YYEEEE. V dropped 5 bases and J dropped 6; count of bases not matched to a gene: 3. The length of the CDR3 is 14 residues. In DNA, the CDR3 is TGTGCCAGCAGGTGGACAGGGGGCGATGAAAAACTGTTTTTT. Translating it yields CASRWTGGDEKLFF.

The V call is TRBV19, the J call TRBJ2-7, with TRBD2 identical over 8 bases. Germline values: CDR1 LNHDA, CDR2 SQIVND (reference sequence). V lost 6 bases and J lost 1; bases outside the gene matches: 8. The CDR3 spans 15 residues. The CDR3 spells CASRPGTSPSYEQYF. The CDR3 bases are TGTGCCAGTAGACCCGGGACTAGTCCTTCCTACGAGCAGTACTTC.

This chain joins TRBV5-1 and TRBJ2-2; 9 nucleotides match TRBD2. J lost 3 bases, V lost 4 bases, and 7 bases had no gene match. The CDR3 sequence is 16 residues long. Germline V gene sequence: CDR1 SGHRS, CDR2 YFSETQ. CDR3 residues: CASSRRVAGDTGELFF. The CDR3 nucleotides are TGCGCCAGCAGCCGCCGGGTAGCGGGAGACACCGGGGAGCTGTTTTTT.

V is TRBV5-1 and J is TRBJ1-2; TRBD1 matches at 9 bases. The CDR3 consists of 15 residues. The germline gives CDR1 SGHRS, CDR2 YFSETQ. The trim removed 0 bases at V and 5 bases at J, leaving 5 bases unmatched. As DNA, the CDR3 is TGCGCCAGCAGCTTGGAATTTGGACAGGGGTATGGCTACACCTTC. Translation gives CASSLEFGQGYGYTF.

This chain joins TRBV30 and TRBJ2-3, with TRBD2 identical over 7 bases. CDR1 is GTSNPN, CDR2 SVGIG, per germline (reference sequence). V gave up 5 bases and J gave up 6 bases; unmatched junction bases: 29. CDR3 length equals 20 residues. In DNA, the CDR3 is TGTGCCTGGCGGGGAGATGGGCTAGCCTACGGGAGGAGGGGTTTCGATACGCAGTATTTT. This sequence encodes CAWRGDGLAYGRRGFDTQYF.

The chain uses TRBV5-4 and TRBJ2-7; weak D call: TRBD2 (5 bases). The ends were cut back, 4 bases at V and 5 bases at J, with 13 bases in the middle. The CDR3 length is 13 residues. Germline CDR1 reads SGHNT; CDR2 reads YYREEE (reference sequence). For the CDR3, the DNA is TGTGCCAGCAGCATACAAGCCGGGAACGAGCAGTACTTC. Translated: CASSIQAGNEQYF. The variable domain in full, completed from reference TRBV5-4 and TRBJ2-7, reads ETGVTQSPTHLIKTRGQQVTLRCSSQSGHNTVSWYQQALGQGPQFIFQYYREEENGRGNFPPRFSGLQFPNYSSELNVNALELDDSALYLCASSIQAGNEQYFGPGTRLTVT.

This chain connects TRBV7-9 to TRBJ1-1, with 8 bases matching TRBD1. CDR1 SEHNR and CDR2 FQNEAQ come from the germline V gene (reference sequence). Trimming took 5 bases from V and 0 from J; bases not matched to a gene: 8. This CDR3 comprises 16 residues. The CDR3: CASSQTGVTMNTEAFF. In DNA, the CDR3 is TGTGCCAGCAGCCAGACAGGGGTGACTATGAACACTGAAGCTTTCTTT.

Of note for this clone: Different DNA sequences within this sample yield the same CDR3. The rearrangement joins TRBV2 to TRBJ2-7; weak D call: TRBD2 (7 bases). V lost 6 bases, J lost 7 bases, and 10 bases lay in between. Germline CDR1 is SNHLY and CDR2 is FYNNEI. The CDR3 contains 11 residues. CDR3 sequence (DNA): TGTGCCAGCAGCGAGGGGGGGGAGCAGTACTTC. Amino acid sequence: CASSEGGEQYF.

The chain links TRBV14 to TRBJ2-7; D is uncertain. The CDR3 consists of 14 residues. V was cut by 4 bases and J by 3 bases, with 13 bases left in between. The V gene's germline CDR1 is SGHDN and CDR2 FVKESK. The CDR3 coding sequence is TGTGCCAGCAGCCCCCTTCTGGCGGACTACGAGCAGTACTTC. Translation: CASSPLLADYEQYF. The variable domain in full, completed from reference TRBV14 and TRBJ2-7, reads EAGVTQFPSHSVIEKGQTVTLRCDPISGHDNLYWYRRVMGKEIKFLLHFVKESKQDESGMPNNRFLAERTGGTYSTLKVQPAELEDSGVYFCASSPLLADYEQYFGPGTRLTVT.

The V call is TRBV28, the J call TRBJ1-2; no reliable D call. Between the trimmed V and J ends, which lost 6 bases and 4 bases, there was a span of 18 bases. The CDR3 sequence is 15 residues long. CDR1 is MDHEN, CDR2 SYDVKM, per germline. The CDR3: CASRRPLGGSYGYTF. The CDR3, as DNA: TGTGCCAGCAGACGACCACTCGGCGGAAGCTATGGCTACACCTTC.

This chain connects TRBV27 to TRBJ2-3; possible D gene TRBD2, 6 bases. Trimming pared 2 bases from V and 6 bases from J, leaving 15 bases between. This CDR3 is built from 15 residues. CDR1 and CDR2 (germline): MNHEY, SMNVEV (reference sequence). CDR3 sequence reads: CASSLPGGAGDTQYF. CDR3 nucleotides: TGTGCCAGCAGTTTACCTGGAGGGGCAGGGGATACGCAGTATTTT.

The chain uses TRBV6-4 and TRBJ2-7, with TRBD2 matching 9 bases. The CDR3 has 14 amino acids. Germline V gives CDR1 MRHNA, CDR2 SNTAGT. Unmatched junction bases numbered 9, after V lost 6 bases and J lost 6 bases. In DNA form, the CDR3 reads TGTGCCAGCAGGCCGGGACTAGCATCTCGCGAGCAGTACTTC. This gives the protein CASRPGLASREQYF.